This T cell receptor beta chain came from a study of CD8 T cells in ankylosing spondylitis. The study, taken as a whole, reports: Typical of ankylosing spondylitis blood, it appeared, was a TCR beta motif of under 10 highly homologous variants. Clones linked with disease were CD8+ and fairly uncommon in the peripheral blood.

Library preparation for TCR beta used quantitative 5'-RACE with molecular barcodes. Using its own MiXCR run on the 5' RACE reads, TCRdb lists one record per CDR3 protein. In the table there are 130,000 to 150,000 distinct CDR3 sequences, 7.5% to 9.5% of which are singletons. Germline lookup yields CDR1 SGHTA and CDR2 FQGNSA. The CDR3 extends over 13 amino acids. V lost 5 bases, J lost 0 bases, and 7 bases lay in between. A remark on this clonotype: Its specificity is not known.

Sequenced: synovial fluid, either unsorted or a sorted T cell fraction (not recorded which). The chain has TRBV7-2 and TRBJ1-2, with TRBD1 as a possible D gene (6 bases). This clonotype was sampled from a male donor with ankylosing spondylitis. DNA for the CDR3: TGTGCCAGCAGCAGGGGGACTAACTATGGCTACACCTTC. As protein: CASSRGTNYGYTF.